The sequence of this TCR beta chain was determined in a study of monozygotic twins with inflammatory bowel disease. Study-level points and caveats: Healthy co-twins exceeded IBD patients in TCRbeta diversity as measured by inverse Simpson.

There are 14 residues in the CDR3. Per germline, CDR1 SGDLS and CDR2 YYNGEE. In regard to this clonotype: Its specificity is unknown.

Addition of UMIs with a 6-nucleotide sample barcode was achieved by template switching. TCRdb reprocessed the 5' RACE reads and keeps a single row for each CDR3 protein, giving no DNA. The sample includes around 150,000 distinct CDR3 sequences. The chain joins TRBV9 to TRBJ2-1; checking the TCRdb D call of TRBD2 is not possible without DNA. Material: blood. This sequence was found in a human donor with ulcerative colitis or Crohn's disease, or a healthy co-twin of an affected twin (not recorded which). The CDR3 reads CASSVGGGALEQFF.